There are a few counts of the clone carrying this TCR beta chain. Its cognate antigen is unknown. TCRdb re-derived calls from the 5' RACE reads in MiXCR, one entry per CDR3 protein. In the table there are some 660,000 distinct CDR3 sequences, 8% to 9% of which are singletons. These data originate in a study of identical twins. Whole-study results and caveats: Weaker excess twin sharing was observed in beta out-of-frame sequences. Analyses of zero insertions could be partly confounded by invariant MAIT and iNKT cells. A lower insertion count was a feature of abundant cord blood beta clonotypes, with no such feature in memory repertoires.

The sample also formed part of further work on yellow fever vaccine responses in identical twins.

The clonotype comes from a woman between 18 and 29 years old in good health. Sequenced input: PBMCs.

CDR3: CASSEFKGAKGGELFF. The CDR3 bases are TGTGCCAGCAGTGAATTTAAGGGGGCGAAGGGCGGGGAGCTGTTTTTT. This chain joins TRBV2 and TRBJ2-2; 7 nucleotides agree with TRBD1. The CDR3 loop spans 16 amino acids. J was trimmed by 7 bases and V by 2 bases; bases with no gene match: 10. Looked up from germline, CDR1 is SNHLY and CDR2 is FYNNEI.